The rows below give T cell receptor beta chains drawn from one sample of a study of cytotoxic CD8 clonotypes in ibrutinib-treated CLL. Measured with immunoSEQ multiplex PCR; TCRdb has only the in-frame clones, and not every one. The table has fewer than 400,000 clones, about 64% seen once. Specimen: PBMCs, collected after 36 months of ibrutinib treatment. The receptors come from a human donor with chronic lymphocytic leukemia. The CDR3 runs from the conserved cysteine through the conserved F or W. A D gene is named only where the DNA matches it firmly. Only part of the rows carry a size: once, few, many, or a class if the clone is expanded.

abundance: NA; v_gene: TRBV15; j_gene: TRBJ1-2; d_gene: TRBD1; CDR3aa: CATSTTGQGPNYGYTF; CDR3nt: TGTGCCACCAGCACAACGGGACAGGGGCCGAACTATGGCTACACCTTC
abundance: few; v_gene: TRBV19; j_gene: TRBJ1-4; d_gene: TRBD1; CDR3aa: CASSMAPGGVGSTNEKLFF; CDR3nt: TGTGCCAGTAGTATGGCCCCAGGGGGCGTGGGTTCGACTAATGAAAAACTGTTTTTT
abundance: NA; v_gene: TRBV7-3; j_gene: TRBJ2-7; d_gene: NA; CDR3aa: CASSLTSHYEQYF; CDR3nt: TGTGCCAGCAGCTTAACTTCTCACTACGAGCAGTACTTC
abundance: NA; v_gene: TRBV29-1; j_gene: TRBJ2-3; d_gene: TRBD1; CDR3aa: CSVSGTVGADTQYF; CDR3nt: TGCAGCGTGTCCGGGACAGTCGGCGCAGATACGCAGTATTTT
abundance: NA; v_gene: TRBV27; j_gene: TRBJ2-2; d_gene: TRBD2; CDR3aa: CASSPASGFTGELFF; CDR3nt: TGTGCCAGCAGTCCGGCTAGCGGATTCACCGGGGAGCTGTTTTTT
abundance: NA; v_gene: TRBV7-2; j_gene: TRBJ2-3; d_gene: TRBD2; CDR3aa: CASSRLLAGYTTDTQYF; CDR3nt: TGTGCCAGCAGCCGGCTACTAGCGGGCTATACCACAGATACGCAGTATTTT
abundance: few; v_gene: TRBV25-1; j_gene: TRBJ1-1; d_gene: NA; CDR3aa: CASSGEMNTEAFF; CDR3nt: TGTGCCAGCAGTGGGGAAATGAACACTGAAGCTTTCTTT
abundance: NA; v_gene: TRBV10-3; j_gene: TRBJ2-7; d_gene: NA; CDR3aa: CAISGAVGQYF; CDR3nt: TGTGCCATCAGTGGCGCGGTGGGGCAGTACTTC
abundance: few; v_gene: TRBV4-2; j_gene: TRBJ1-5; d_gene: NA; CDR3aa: CASSQATNQPQHF; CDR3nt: TGTGCCAGCAGCCAAGCAACTAATCAGCCCCAGCATTTT
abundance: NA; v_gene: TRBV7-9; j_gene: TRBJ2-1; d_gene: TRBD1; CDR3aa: CASSSPGQVYNEQFF; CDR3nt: TGTGCCAGCAGCTCACCGGGACAGGTGTACAATGAGCAGTTCTTC
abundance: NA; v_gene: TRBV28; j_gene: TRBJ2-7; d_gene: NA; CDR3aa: CASSRLGLYEQYF; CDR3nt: TGTGCCAGCAGCCGACTAGGTCTCTACGAGCAGTACTTC
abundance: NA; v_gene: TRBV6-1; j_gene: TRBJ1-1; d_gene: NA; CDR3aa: CASTRGGTEAFF; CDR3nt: TGTGCCAGCACGCGGGGGGGCACTGAAGCTTTCTTT
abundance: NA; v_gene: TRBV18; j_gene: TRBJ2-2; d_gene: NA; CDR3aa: CASSRVGGAPGELFF; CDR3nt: TGTGCCAGCTCACGCGTCGGGGGTGCCCCCGGGGAGCTGTTTTTT
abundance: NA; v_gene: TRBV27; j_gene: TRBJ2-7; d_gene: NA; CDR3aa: CASSHGRGPYEQYF; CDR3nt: TGTGCCAGCAGTCACGGTCGGGGCCCCTACGAGCAGTACTTC
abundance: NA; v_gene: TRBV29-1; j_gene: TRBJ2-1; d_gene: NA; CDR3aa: CSVRAKRDRTRNEQFF; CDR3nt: TGCAGCGTACGCGCGAAACGGGACAGGACTAGGAATGAGCAGTTCTTC
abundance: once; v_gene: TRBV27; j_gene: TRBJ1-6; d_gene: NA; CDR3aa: CASSLTSRLSYSPLHF; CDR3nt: TGTGCCAGCAGTTTAACGTCTCGGTTGAGCTATTCACCCCTCCACTTT
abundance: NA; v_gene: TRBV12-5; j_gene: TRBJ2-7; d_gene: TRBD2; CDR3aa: CASGLVVGTSGGRRSYEQYF; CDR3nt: TGTGCTAGTGGTTTGGTGGTTGGGACTAGCGGGGGGCGACGCTCCTACGAGCAGTACTTC
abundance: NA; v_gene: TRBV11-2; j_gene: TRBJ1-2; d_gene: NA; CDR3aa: CASSSQAGLRGYTF; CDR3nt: TGTGCCAGCAGCTCCCAGGCAGGCCTGCGGGGCTACACCTTC
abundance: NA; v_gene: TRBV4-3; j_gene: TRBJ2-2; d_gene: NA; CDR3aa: CASSPRGATGAGELFF; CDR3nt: TGCGCCAGCAGCCCTCGAGGGGCCACCGGTGCCGGGGAGCTGTTTTTT